The 11 T cell receptor beta chains listed next were all sequenced from one sample in a study of blood T cells in healthy people across ages. Primers used in a second PCR of roughly 6 to 11 cycles were a sample-barcoded 5' primer and a J-beta primer mix. MiXCR, applied by TCRdb to the 5' RACE reads, yields one record per CDR3 protein. The table shows approximately 1.5 million distinct CDR3 sequences, with 34% occurring only once. The sequencing sample was made of blood. These receptors all come from a woman in her thirties in good health.

The chain uses TRBV12-3 or TRBV12-4 and TRBJ2-4, with D maybe TRBD1 (7 bases). Trimming pared 0 bases from V and 9 bases from J, leaving 15 bases between. The CDR3 spans 15 residues. The CDR3 sequence is CASSLAGGGAVIQYF. CDR3 in DNA: TGTGCCAGCAGTTTAGCTGGAGGGGGCGCCGTCATTCAGTACTTC.

This clonotype was found a few times. V gene TRBV4-2 combines with J gene TRBJ2-7, with no clear D. The CDR3 is made up of 15 amino acids. Trimming took 0 bases from V and 2 from J, leaving 11 bases between them. Germline CDR1 LGHNA, CDR2 YNFKEQ. DNA for the CDR3: TGTGCCAGCAGCCAAGAGGCCCTCCAAACCTACGAGCAGTACTTC. It is translated as CASSQEALQTYEQYF.

The CDR3 reads CSVTSGGLNEQFF. CDR3 nucleotide sequence: TGCAGCGTGACTAGCGGGGGTCTCAATGAGCAGTTCTTC. V and J are TRBV29-1 and TRBJ2-1; 12 bases align to TRBD2. The trim removed 6 bases at V and 6 bases at J, leaving 3 bases unmatched. CDR1 SQVTM and CDR2 ANQGSEA come from the germline V gene. CDR3 size: 13 residues.

The chain couples TRBV7-8 to TRBJ2-1; 10 positions agree with TRBD1. Germline trimming cut 5 bases from V and 6 bases from J; bases unmatched to any gene: 4. CDR1 is SGHVS and CDR2 is FQNEAQ in the germline V gene. This CDR3 has 14 residues. The CDR3 loop is CASSDWTGGNEQFF. The CDR3, as DNA: TGTGCCAGCAGCGACTGGACAGGGGGCAATGAGCAGTTCTTC.

This sequence joins TRBV2 and TRBJ2-7; no reliable D call. CDR3 size: 11 residues. V lost 7 bases, J lost 5 bases, and 9 bases lay in between. CDR1 is SNHLY, CDR2 FYNNEI, per germline. CDR3 sequence: CASTGRNEQYF. CDR3 coding DNA: TGTGCCAGCACCGGCCGTAACGAGCAGTACTTC.

This clonotype was picked up a small number of times. This chain links TRBV20-1 with TRBJ1-2; D ambiguous. Trimming stripped 6 bases from V and 4 bases from J, with 18 bases between. This CDR3 contains 14 residues. Per the germline V gene, CDR1 is DFQATT and CDR2 is SNEGSKA (reference sequence). The CDR3 bases are TGCAGTGCCCAGACACAGAACAGATTCTATGGCTACACCTTC. The encoded protein is CSAQTQNRFYGYTF.

This clonotype was counted a few times. For the CDR3, the DNA is TGTGCCATCAGTGAGTCGCCCGGGCTTTATTCACCCCTCCACTTT. Translating gives CAISESPGLYSPLHF. This chain uses TRBV10-3 with TRBJ1-6, with D hard to call. The CDR3 spans 15 residues. In germline, CDR1 is ENHRY, CDR2 SYGVKD. Between the trimmed V and J ends, which lost 0 bases and 8 bases, there was a span of 11 bases.

The chain combines TRBV4-1 with TRBJ2-1, with 7 bases that match TRBD2. The CDR3 is made up of 13 amino acids. Germline-derived CDR1 and CDR2 are MGHRA and YSYEKL. V shed 8 bases and J 5 bases; nucleotides not matched to a gene: 6. For the CDR3, the DNA is TGCGCCAGCGGCGGGGGACCTAACAATGAGCAGTTCTTC. As protein: CASGGGPNNEQFF.

The sample holds many counts of this clonotype. The chain recombines TRBV29-1 with TRBJ2-1; TRBD2 aligns across 10 bases. Germline V lookup: CDR1 SQVTM, CDR2 ANQGSEA. The CDR3 contains 14 residues. The junction had 7 bases not matched to a gene; V was cut back by 4 bases and J by 7 bases. The CDR3 DNA follows: TGCAGCGTTGTCTCCAGCGGGAGGGTAAATGAGCAGTTCTTC. Residues: CSVVSSGRVNEQFF.

V is TRBV28 and J is TRBJ2-3, with TRBD2 as a possible D gene (5 bases). V lost 2 bases, J lost 7 bases, and 16 bases lay in between. Germline CDR1 MDHEN, CDR2 SYDVKM. This CDR3 comprises 15 residues. Here the CDR3 reads CASSLLDWTGNTQYF. For the CDR3, the DNA is TGTGCCAGCAGTTTACTGGACTGGACTGGGAATACGCAGTATTTT.

The chain uses TRBV9 and TRBJ2-1; 9 bases line up with TRBD1. This CDR3 comprises 13 residues. Trimming cost V 10 bases and J 2 bases; bases outside gene matches: 4. Per germline, CDR1 SGDLS and CDR2 YYNGEE. The CDR3 coding sequence is TGTGCCGCGGACAGGGGACCCTACAATGAGCAGTTCTTC. Protein: CAADRGPYNEQFF.